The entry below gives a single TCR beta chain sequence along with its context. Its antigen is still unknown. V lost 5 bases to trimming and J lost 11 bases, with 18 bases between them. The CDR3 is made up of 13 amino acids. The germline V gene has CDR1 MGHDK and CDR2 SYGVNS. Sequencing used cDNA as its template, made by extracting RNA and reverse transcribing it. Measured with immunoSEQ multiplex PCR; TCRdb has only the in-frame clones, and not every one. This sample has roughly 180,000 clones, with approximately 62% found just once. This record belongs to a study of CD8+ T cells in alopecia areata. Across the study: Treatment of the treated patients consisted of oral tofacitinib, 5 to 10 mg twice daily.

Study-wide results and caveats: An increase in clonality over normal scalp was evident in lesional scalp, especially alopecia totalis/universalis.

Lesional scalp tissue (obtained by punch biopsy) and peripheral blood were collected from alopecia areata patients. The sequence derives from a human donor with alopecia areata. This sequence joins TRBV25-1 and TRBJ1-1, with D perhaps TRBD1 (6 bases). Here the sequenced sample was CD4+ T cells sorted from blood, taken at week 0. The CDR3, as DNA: TGTGCCAGCAGTCAGACAGGAAGTGTGGGTGCTTTCTTT. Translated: CASSQTGSVGAFF. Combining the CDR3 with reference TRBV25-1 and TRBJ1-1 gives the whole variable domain EADIYQTPRYLVIGTGKKITLECSQTMGHDKMYWYQQDPGMELHLIHYSYGVNSTEKGDLSSESTVSRIRTEHFPLTLESARPSHTSQYLCASSQTGSVGAFFGQGTRLTVV.